This TCR beta chain is from a study of blood T cell repertoires in COVID-19. The wider study: Whether acute or convalescent, the COVID-19 samples came from the United States, Italy and Spain. The cDNA or gDNA used as material had been derived from T cells, B-cell-depleted T cells, or PBMCs.

Clones were read by immunoSEQ multiplex PCR, and TCRdb kept only the in-frame ones, dropping some. The sample consists of under 8,000 clones, roughly 80% of them appearing once. V lost 4 bases to trimming and J lost 6 bases; unmatched junction nucleotides: 11. Germline loops: CDR1 SGDLS, CDR2 YYNGEE. The CDR3 totals 16 residues. What was sequenced was peripheral blood. The sequence was obtained from a human donor with active COVID-19. The donor label of this sample is uncertain. This chain joins TRBV9 and TRBJ2-3; 10 positions match TRBD2. CDR3 sequence reads: CASSPRSSGRSDTQYF. CDR3 DNA sequence: TGTGCCAGCAGCCCTCGATCTAGCGGGAGAAGTGATACGCAGTATTTT.